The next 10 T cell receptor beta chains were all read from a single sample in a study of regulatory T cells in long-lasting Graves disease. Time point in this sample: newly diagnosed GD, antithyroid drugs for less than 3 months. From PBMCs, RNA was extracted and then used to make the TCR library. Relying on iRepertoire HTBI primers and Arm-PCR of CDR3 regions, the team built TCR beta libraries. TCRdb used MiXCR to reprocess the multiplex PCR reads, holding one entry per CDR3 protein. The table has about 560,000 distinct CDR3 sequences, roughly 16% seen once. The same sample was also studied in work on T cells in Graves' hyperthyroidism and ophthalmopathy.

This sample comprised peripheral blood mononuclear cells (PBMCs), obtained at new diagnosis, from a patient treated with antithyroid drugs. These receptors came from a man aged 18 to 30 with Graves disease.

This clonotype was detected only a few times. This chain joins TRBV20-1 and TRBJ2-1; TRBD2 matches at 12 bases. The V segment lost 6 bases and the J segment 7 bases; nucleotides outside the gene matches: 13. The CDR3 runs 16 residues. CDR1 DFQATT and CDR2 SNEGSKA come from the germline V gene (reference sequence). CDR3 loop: CSARPPTSGRRNEQFF. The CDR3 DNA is TGCAGTGCGCGGCCTCCTACTAGCGGGAGGCGGAATGAGCAGTTCTTC.

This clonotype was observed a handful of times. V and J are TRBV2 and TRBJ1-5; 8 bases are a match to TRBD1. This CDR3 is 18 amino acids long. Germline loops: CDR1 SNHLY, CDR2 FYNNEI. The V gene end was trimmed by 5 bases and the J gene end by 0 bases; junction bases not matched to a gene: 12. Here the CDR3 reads CASSHTGQGGYSNQPQHF. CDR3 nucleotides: TGTGCCAGCAGTCATACTGGACAGGGCGGTTATAGCAATCAGCCCCAGCATTTT.

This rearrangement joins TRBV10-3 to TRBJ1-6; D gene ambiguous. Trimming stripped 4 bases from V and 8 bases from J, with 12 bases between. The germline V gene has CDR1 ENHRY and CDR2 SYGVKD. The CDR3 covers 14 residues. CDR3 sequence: CAISVRVADSPLHF. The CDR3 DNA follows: TGTGCCATCAGTGTCCGGGTGGCGGATTCACCCCTCCACTTT.

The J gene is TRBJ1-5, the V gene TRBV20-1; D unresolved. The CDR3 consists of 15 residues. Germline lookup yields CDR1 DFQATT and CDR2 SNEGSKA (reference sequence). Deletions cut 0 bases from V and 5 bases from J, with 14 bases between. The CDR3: CSARDPNDGDQPQHF. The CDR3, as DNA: TGCAGTGCTAGAGACCCAAACGACGGAGATCAGCCCCAGCATTTT.

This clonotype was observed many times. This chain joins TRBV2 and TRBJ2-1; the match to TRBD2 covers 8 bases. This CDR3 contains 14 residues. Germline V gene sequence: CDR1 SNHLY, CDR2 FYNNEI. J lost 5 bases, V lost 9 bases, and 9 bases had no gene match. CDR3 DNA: TGTGCCAGAGGACCGGGAGGGTCTGACAATGAGCAGTTCTTC. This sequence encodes CARGPGGSDNEQFF.

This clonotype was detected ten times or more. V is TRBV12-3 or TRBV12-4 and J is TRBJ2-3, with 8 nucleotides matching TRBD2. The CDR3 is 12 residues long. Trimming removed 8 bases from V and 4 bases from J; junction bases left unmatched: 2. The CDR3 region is CASGLASDTQYF. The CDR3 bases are TGTGCCAGCGGACTAGCATCAGATACGCAGTATTTT.

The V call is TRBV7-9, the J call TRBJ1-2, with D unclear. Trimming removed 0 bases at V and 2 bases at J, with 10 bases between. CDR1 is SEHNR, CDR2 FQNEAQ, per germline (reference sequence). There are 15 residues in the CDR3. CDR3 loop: CASSLAAGENYGYTF. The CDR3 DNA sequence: TGTGCCAGCAGCTTAGCGGCCGGAGAGAACTATGGCTACACCTTC.

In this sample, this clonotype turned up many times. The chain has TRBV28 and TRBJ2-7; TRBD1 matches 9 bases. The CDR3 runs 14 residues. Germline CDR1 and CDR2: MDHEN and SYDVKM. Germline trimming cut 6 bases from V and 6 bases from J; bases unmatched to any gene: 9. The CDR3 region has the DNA TGTGCCAGCAGCCCGAGGGGGACAGGGCTCGAGCAGTACTTC. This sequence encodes CASSPRGTGLEQYF.

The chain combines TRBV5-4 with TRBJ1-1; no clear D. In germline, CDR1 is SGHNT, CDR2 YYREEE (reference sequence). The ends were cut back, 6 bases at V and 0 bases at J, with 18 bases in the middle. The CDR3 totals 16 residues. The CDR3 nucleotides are TGTGCCAGCACCTCTCGGGTGATAACCATGAACACTGAAGCTTTCTTT. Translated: CASTSRVITMNTEAFF.

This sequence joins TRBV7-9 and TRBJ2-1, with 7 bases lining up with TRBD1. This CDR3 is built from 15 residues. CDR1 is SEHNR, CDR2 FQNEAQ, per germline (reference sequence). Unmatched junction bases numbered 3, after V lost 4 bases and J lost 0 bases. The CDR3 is CASSSKGASYNEQFF. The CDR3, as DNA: TGTGCCAGCAGCTCAAAGGGGGCCTCCTACAATGAGCAGTTCTTC.